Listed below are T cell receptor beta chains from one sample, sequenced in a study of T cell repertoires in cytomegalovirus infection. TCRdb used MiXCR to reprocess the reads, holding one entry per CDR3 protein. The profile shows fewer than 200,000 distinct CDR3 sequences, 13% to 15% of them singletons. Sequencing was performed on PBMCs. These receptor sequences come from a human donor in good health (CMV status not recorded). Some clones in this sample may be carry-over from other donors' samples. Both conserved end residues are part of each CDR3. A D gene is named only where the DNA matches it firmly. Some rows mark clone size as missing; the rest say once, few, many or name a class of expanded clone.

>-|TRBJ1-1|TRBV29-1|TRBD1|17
TGCAGCGTTGAAGATCGGAGGGGGCACAGGGGGAACACTGAAGCTTTCTTT
CSVEDRRGHRGNTEAFF
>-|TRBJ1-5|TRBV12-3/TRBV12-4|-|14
TGTGCCAGCAGTCCCGGGACAAGGAATCAGCCCCAGCATTTT
CASSPGTRNQPQHF
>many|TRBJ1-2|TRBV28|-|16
TGTGCCAGCAGTTTAACAGGGAGCCCTACTAACTATGGCTACACCTTC
CASSLTGSPTNYGYTF
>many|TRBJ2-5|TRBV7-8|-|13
TGTGCCAGCAGCCCGGGGCCCTCCCGGACCCAGTACTTC
CASSPGPSRTQYF
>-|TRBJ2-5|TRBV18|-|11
TGTGCAGCAGGGAACCAAGAGACCCAGTACTTC
CAAGNQETQYF
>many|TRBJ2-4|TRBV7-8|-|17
TGTGCCAGCAGCCGGGACGACAGACAACTAGCCAAAAACATTCAGTACTTC
CASSRDDRQLAKNIQYF
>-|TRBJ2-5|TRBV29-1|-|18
TGCAGCGTTGCGGGGCTCCTTGGGGATGGTAATCTGCAAGAGACCCAGTACTTC
CSVAGLLGDGNLQETQYF
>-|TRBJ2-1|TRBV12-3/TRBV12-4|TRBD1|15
TGTGCCAGCAGCCCCGGACAGGGGGCTCGCAATGAGCAGTTCTTC
CASSPGQGARNEQFF
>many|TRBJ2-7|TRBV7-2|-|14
TGTGCCAGCAGCTCCTCAAGGGGACGATACGAGCAGTACTTC
CASSSSRGRYEQYF
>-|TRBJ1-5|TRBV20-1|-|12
TGCAGTGCCTTGCCGACAGGTCAGCCCCAGCATTTT
CSALPTGQPQHF
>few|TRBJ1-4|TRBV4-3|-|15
TGCGCCAGCAGCCAAGAGGGCAGGGCTAATGAAAAACTGTTTTTT
CASSQEGRANEKLFF
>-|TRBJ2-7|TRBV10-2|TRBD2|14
TGCGCCAGCAGTAGACGGGGGGGTCTTTACGAGCAGTACTTC
CASSRRGGLYEQYF
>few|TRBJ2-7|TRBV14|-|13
TGTGCCAGCAGCCAAGTCAGGGTTGGCGAGCAGTACTTC
CASSQVRVGEQYF
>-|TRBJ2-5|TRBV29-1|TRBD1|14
TGCAGCGTTACTCTCCTACAGGGGGCTGAGACCCAGTACTTC
CSVTLLQGAETQYF
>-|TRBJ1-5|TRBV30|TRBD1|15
TGTGCCTGGAGTGTAGTGGACAGGGTTCATCAGCCCCAGCATTTT
CAWSVVDRVHQPQHF
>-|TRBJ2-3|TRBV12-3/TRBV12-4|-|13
TGTGCCAGCAGTTTTGACAACACAGATACGCAGTATTTT
CASSFDNTDTQYF
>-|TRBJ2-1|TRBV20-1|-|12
TGCAGTGAGGGGGGGGTTAAGAATGAGCAGTTCTTC
CSEGGVKNEQFF
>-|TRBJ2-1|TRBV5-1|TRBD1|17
TGCGCCAGCAGTACCCCTTCCGGGACAGGGGTTTACAATGAGCAGTTCTTC
CASSTPSGTGVYNEQFF
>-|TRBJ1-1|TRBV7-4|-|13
TGTGCCAGCAGCACCCAGGGGAGCACTGAAGCTTTCTTT
CASSTQGSTEAFF
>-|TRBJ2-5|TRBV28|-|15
TGTGCCAGCAGTTTATGGCACAGCACGCAAGAGACCCAGTACTTC
CASSLWHSTQETQYF
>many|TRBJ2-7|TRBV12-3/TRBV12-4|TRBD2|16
TGTGCCAGCAGTTCTCAGACTAGCGGGATACCCTACGAGCAGTACTTC
CASSSQTSGIPYEQYF
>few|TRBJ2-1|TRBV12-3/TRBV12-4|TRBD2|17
TGTGCCAGCAGCCCTGGACTAGCGGGAGTTATATACAATGAGCAGTTCTTC
CASSPGLAGVIYNEQFF
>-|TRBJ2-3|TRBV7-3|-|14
TGTGCCAGCAACGCGGGACACCACACAGATACGCAGTATTTT
CASNAGHHTDTQYF
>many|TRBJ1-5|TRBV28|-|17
TGTGCCAGCAGTTCCCCGGGGGCAGGGGACCAGAATCAGCCCCAGCATTTT
CASSSPGAGDQNQPQHF
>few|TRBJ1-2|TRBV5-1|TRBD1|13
TGCGCCAGCAGCTTTGGACAGGGATCTGGCTACACCTTC
CASSFGQGSGYTF
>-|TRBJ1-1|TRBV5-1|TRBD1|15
TGCGCCAGCAGCTCGGGGACAGGGACGAACACTGAAGCTTTCTTT
CASSSGTGTNTEAFF
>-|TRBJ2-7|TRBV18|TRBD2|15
TGTGCCAGCTCCCGAGGACTAGCGGGTTCCTACGAGCAGTACTTC
CASSRGLAGSYEQYF
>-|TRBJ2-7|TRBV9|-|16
TGTGCCAGCAGTACCCAGGCCGGGGATTACATAGGAGAGCAGTACTTC
CASSTQAGDYIGEQYF
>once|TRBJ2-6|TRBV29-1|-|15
TGCAGCGTCGGGGACGGTTCCTCTGGGGCCAACGTCCTGACTTTC
CSVGDGSSGANVLTF
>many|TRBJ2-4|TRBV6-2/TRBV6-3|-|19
TGTGCCAGCAGGGCCCGTTTGGGGGCCGCGGTTGTAACCAAAAACATTCAGTACTTC
CASRARLGAAVVTKNIQYF
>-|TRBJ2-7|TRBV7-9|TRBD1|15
TGTGCCAGCACCACCTGGGACAGGGCCGACTACGAGCAGTACTTC
CASTTWDRADYEQYF
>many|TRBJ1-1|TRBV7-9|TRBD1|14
TGTGCCAGCAGCTGGGGGACAGCACAGAGACAAGCTTTCTTT
CASSWGTAQRQAFF
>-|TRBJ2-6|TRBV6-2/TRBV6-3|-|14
TGTGCCAGCAGTTCAGGCGGAGGGGCCAACGTCCTGACTTTC
CASSSGGGANVLTF
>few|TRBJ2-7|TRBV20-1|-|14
TGCAGTGCTCCTCACCCGGGACGGCGGGGCGAGCAGTACTTC
CSAPHPGRRGEQYF
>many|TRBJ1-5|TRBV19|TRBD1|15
TGTGCCAGTAGGGTCCTCGACAGGGACAATCAGCCCCAGCATTTT
CASRVLDRDNQPQHF
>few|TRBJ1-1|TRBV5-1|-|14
TGCGCCAGCAGCTTGCGAGGCGGGGAGACTGAAGCTTTCTTT
CASSLRGGETEAFF
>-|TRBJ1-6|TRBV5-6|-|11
TGTGCCAGCATCAAGGGCAGGCCCCTCCACTTT
CASIKGRPLHF
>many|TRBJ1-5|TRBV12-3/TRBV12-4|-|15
TGTGCCAGCAGTTGGGGGCAGGGTAACAGTCAGCCCCAGCATTTT
CASSWGQGNSQPQHF
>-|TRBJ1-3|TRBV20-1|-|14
TGCAGTGCTAGAGCTGAGGGTTTGGGAAACACCATATATTTT
CSARAEGLGNTIYF
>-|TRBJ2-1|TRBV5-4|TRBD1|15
TGTGCCAGCAGCGGGGGACAGGTCAGCCACAATGAGCAGTTCTTC
CASSGGQVSHNEQFF
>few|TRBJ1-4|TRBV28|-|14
TGTGCCAGCAGTTTACGGACAGTCAATGAAAAACTGTTTTTT
CASSLRTVNEKLFF
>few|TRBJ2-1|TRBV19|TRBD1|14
TGTGCCAGTAGTCCCCTGAGGACAGGGAATGGGCAGTTCTTC
CASSPLRTGNGQFF
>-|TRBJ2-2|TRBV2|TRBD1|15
TGTGCCAGCAGAGGGGGACAGGGGGTCACCGGGGAGCTGTTTTTT
CASRGGQGVTGELFF
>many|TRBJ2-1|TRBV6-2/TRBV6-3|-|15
TGTGCCAGCAGTTACGAGTCCCTTGGCCGGATTGAGCAGTTCTTC
CASSYESLGRIEQFF
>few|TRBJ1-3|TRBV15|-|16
TGTGCCACCAGCAGAGAGGACAGACTCTCTGGAAACACCATATATTTT
CATSREDRLSGNTIYF
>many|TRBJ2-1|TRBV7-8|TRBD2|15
TGTGCCAGCAGCTCCCTAGCGGGGAAAAACAATGAGCAGTTCTTC
CASSSLAGKNNEQFF
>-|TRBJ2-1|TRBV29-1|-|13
TGCAGCGTTGAGAGGCCCAGGGTCAATGAGCAGTTCTTC
CSVERPRVNEQFF
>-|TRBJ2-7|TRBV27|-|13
TGTGCCAGCAGTTTAAGCTGGAGAGACGAGCAGTACTTC
CASSLSWRDEQYF
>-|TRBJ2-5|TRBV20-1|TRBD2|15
TGCAGTGCCCAAGCTAGCGGGGGGGCCTGGGAGACCCAGTACTTC
CSAQASGGAWETQYF
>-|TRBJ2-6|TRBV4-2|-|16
TGTGCCAGCAGCCAAGGAGGGGGAGCTGGGGCCAACGTCCTGACTTTC
CASSQGGGAGANVLTF
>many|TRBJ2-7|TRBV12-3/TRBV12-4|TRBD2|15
TGTGCCAGCAGTCCCCGTAGCGGGGGGCCCTACGAGCAGTACTTC
CASSPRSGGPYEQYF
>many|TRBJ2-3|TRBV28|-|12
TGTGCCAGCAGTCTGGAAATAGATACGCAGTATTTT
CASSLEIDTQYF